A single sample gave rise to the 14 T cell receptor beta chains below, sequenced in a study of cytomegalovirus exposure and HLA in healthy donors. Primers for the PCR totalled 60 Vbeta and 13 Jbeta. Sequencing used immunoSEQ multiplex PCR; TCRdb keeps in-frame clones, though not all of them. Among some 210,000 clones, 85% to 90% were seen once, and the ten largest hold around 1.2%. Sequences were obtained from PBMCs. These receptors were collected from a man in his thirties or forties in good health and CMV-seronegative.

The chain recombines TRBV18 with TRBJ2-7, with a tentative D call TRBD1 (6 bases). Germline V lookup: CDR1 KGHSH, CDR2 LQKENI. Deletions cut 0 bases from V and 6 bases from J, with 18 bases between. The CDR3 extends over 16 amino acids. CDR3 sequence: CASSPPGRTAGGEQYF. The CDR3 nucleotides read TGTGCCAGCTCACCACCGGGAAGGACAGCTGGGGGCGAGCAGTACTTC.

This clone was found a few times. CDR3 in DNA: TGTGCCAGCAGCGACGACAGGGGTCATGGAGATACGCAGTATTTT. Encoded protein: CASSDDRGHGDTQYF. The chain links TRBV7-2 to TRBJ2-3; 8 bases fit TRBD1. This CDR3 has 15 amino acids. J gave up 5 bases and V 5 bases, and 9 bases lay outside the gene matches. Germline values: CDR1 SGHTA, CDR2 FQGNSA.

The chain couples TRBV29-1 to TRBJ1-2; D not certain. Germline CDR1 reads SQVTM; CDR2 reads ANQGSEA. CDR3 length: 11 amino acids. Between the trimmed V and J ends, which lost 7 bases and 4 bases, there was a span of 10 bases. CDR3 sequence reads: CSDQVGYGYTF. The CDR3 DNA reads as TGCAGCGATCAGGTCGGCTATGGCTACACCTTC. Full variable domain (remainder filled in from reference TRBV29-1 and TRBJ1-2): SAVISQKPSRDICQRGTSLTIQCQVDSQVTMMFWYRQQPGQSLTLIATANQGSEATYESGFVIDKFPISRPNLTFSTLTVSNMSPEDSSIYLCSDQVGYGYTFGSGTRLTVV.

The chain links TRBV6-1 to TRBJ1-5, with no clear D. Per germline, CDR1 MNHNS and CDR2 SASEGT. Trimming took off 6 bases at V and 3 bases at J, with 15 bases between the two ends. There are 15 residues in the CDR3. The CDR3 DNA reads TGTGCCAGCAGGCGGGAGCCCTCCCTCAATCAGCCCCAGCATTTT. It codes for CASRREPSLNQPQHF.

V and J are TRBV2 and TRBJ2-3; D remains ambiguous. V was pared by 4 bases and J by 3 bases, with 5 bases between. Per germline, CDR1 SNHLY and CDR2 FYNNEI. The CDR3 runs to 12 residues. CDR3 bases: TGTGCCAGCAGTGTTTCTACAGATACGCAGTATTTT. Amino acids: CASSVSTDTQYF.

The chain has TRBV18 and TRBJ2-7, with 11 bases matching TRBD2. The CDR3 is 15 residues long. Germline V gene sequence: CDR1 KGHSH, CDR2 LQKENI. The junction had 4 bases not matched to a gene; V was cut back by 3 bases and J by 3 bases. CDR3 DNA: TGTGCCAGCTCACCCTATACTAGCGGGAGCTACGAGCAGTACTTC. Amino acid sequence: CASSPYTSGSYEQYF.

The CDR3 bases are TGTGCCAGCAGCCAAGAGAGCAGGCACACTGAAGCTTTCTTT. This gives the protein CASSQESRHTEAFF. The chain is built from TRBV4-2 and TRBJ1-1; D call uncertain. CDR1 and CDR2 from the germline V gene are LGHNA and YNFKEQ. Trimming took 0 bases from V and 3 from J, leaving 8 bases between them. The CDR3 consists of 14 residues.

The chain joins TRBV2 to TRBJ2-7, with D maybe TRBD1 (6 bases). Germline CDR1 reads SNHLY; CDR2 reads FYNNEI. The ends were cut back, 5 bases at V and 2 bases at J, with 13 bases in the middle. The CDR3 runs 14 residues. The CDR3: CASSSLDRTYEQYF. The CDR3 coding sequence is TGTGCCAGCAGTTCCCTTGACAGGACCTACGAGCAGTACTTC.

CDR3 sequence (DNA): TGTGCCAGCAGCTCAGGGACAGGGCTTAATGAAAAACTGTTTTTT. It encodes CASSSGTGLNEKLFF. J is TRBJ1-4 and V is TRBV5-6; 9 bases map to TRBD1. The CDR3 runs to 15 residues. Losses at the gene ends were 3 bases for V and 4 bases for J; bases not matched to a gene: 4. The germline V gene encodes CDR1 SGHDT and CDR2 YYEEEE.

The rearrangement uses TRBV4-1 and TRBJ1-1, with D perhaps TRBD1 (6 bases). The germline V gene encodes CDR1 MGHRA and CDR2 YSYEKL. The V end was cut by 4 bases, the J end by 0 bases, with 21 bases between. The CDR3 runs 18 residues. This CDR3 reads CASSRRTLVGGMNTEAFF. In DNA form, the CDR3 reads TGCGCCAGCAGCCGAAGGACCCTGGTAGGGGGTATGAACACTGAAGCTTTCTTT.

This clone was picked up one time. The chain joins TRBV11-2 to TRBJ1-4, with D unresolved. Germline assignment: CDR1 SGHAT and CDR2 FQNNGV. V was pared by 1 base and J by 2 bases, with 11 bases between. The length of the CDR3 is 16 residues. The chain's CDR3 is CASSLAGSWTNEKLFF. The DNA of the CDR3 is TGTGCCAGCAGCTTAGCCGGGAGTTGGACTAATGAAAAACTGTTTTTT.

The chain employs TRBV5-4 and TRBJ2-7; TRBD2 is a possible D gene (6 bases). The CDR3 loop spans 13 amino acids. V lost 4 bases, J lost 4 bases, and 12 bases lay in between. Germline V gives CDR1 SGHNT, CDR2 YYREEE (reference sequence). CDR3 coding DNA: TGTGCCAGCAGCCAGGACTATCAGTACGAGCAGTACTTC. Translated: CASSQDYQYEQYF. The full variable domain, in which reference TRBV5-4 and TRBJ2-7 provide the parts outside the CDR3, is ETGVTQSPTHLIKTRGQQVTLRCSSQSGHNTVSWYQQALGQGPQFIFQYYREEENGRGNFPPRFSGLQFPNYSSELNVNALELDDSALYLCASSQDYQYEQYFGPGTRLTVT.

The rearrangement uses TRBV27 and TRBJ2-5; a possible D gene is TRBD2 (5 bases). The J call may not be correct, given that the DNA end is closer to TRBJ2-7. The germline V gene encodes CDR1 MNHEY and CDR2 SMNVEV (reference sequence). The CDR3 consists of 14 residues. The CDR3 region is CASSALAAGYEQYF. In DNA, the CDR3 is TGTGCCAGCAGTGCCCTGGCGGCGGGTTACGAGCAGTACTTC.

The rearrangement joins TRBV27 to TRBJ2-7; 7 bases agree with TRBD1. The CDR3 sequence is 14 residues long. V lost 2 bases and J lost 2; bases outside the gene matches: 3. Germline-derived CDR1 and CDR2 are MNHEY and SMNVEV (reference sequence). The CDR3 region is CASSLGQGAYEQYF. CDR3 bases: TGTGCCAGCAGTTTAGGGCAGGGGGCCTACGAGCAGTACTTC.